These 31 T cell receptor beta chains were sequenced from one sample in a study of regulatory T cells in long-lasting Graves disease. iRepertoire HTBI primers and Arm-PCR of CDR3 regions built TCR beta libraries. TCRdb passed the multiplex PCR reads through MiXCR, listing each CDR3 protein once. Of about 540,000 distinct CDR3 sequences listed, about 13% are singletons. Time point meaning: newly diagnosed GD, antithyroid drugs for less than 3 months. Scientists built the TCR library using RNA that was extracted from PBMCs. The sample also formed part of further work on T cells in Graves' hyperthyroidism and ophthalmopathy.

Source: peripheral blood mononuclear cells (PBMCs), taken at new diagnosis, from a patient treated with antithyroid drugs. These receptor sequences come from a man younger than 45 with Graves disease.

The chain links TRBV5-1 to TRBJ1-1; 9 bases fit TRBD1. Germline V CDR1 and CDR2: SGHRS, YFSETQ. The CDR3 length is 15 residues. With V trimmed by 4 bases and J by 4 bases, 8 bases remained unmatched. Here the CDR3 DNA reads TGCGCCAGCAGCGGCGCGGGGACAGGGACCACTGAAGCTTTCTTT. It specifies CASSGAGTGTTEAFF.

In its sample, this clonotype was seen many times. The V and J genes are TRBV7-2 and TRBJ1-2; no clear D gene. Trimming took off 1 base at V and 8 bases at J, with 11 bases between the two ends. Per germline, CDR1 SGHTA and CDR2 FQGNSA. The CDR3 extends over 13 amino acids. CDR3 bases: TGTGCCAGCAGCTTAGGAGTCTTGATGGGCTACACCTTC. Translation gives CASSLGVLMGYTF.

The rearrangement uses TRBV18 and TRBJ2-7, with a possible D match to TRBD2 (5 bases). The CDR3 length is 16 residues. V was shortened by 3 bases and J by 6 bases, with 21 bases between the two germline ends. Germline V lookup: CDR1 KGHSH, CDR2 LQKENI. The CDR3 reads CASSPWSGLGTGEQYF. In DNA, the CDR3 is TGTGCCAGCTCACCTTGGAGCGGACTGGGAACGGGCGAGCAGTACTTC.

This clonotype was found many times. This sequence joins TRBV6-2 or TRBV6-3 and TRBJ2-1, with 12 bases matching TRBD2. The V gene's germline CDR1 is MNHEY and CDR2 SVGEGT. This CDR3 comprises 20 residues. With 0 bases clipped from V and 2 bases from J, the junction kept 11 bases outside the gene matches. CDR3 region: CASSYSPLRLAGETYNEQFF. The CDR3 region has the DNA TGTGCCAGCAGTTACTCACCCCTGAGACTAGCGGGAGAAACCTACAATGAGCAGTTCTTC.

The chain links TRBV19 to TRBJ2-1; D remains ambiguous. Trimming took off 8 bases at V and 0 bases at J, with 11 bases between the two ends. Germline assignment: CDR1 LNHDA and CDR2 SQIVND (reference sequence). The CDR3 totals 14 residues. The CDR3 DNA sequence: TGTGCCAGTGCCCTGGACCTCTCCTACAATGAGCAGTTCTTC. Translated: CASALDLSYNEQFF.

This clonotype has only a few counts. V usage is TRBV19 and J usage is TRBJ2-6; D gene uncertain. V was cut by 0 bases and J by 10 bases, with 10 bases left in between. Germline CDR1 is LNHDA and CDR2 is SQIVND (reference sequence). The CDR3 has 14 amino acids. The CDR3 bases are TGTGCCAGTAGTATAGAACGCGGCTCTAACGTCCTGACTTTC. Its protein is CASSIERGSNVLTF.

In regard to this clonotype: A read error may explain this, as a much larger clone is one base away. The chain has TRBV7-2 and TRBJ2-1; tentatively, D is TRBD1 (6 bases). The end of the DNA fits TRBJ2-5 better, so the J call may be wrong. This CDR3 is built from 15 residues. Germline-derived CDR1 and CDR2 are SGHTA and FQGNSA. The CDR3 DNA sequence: TGTGCCAGCAGCATACGGACAGCACGCCAAGAGACCCAGTACTTC. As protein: CASSIRTARQETQYF.

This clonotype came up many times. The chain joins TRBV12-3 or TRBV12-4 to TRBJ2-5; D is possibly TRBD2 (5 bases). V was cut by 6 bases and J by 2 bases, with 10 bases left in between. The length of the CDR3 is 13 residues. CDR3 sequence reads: CASSLRRQETQYF. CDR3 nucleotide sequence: TGTGCCAGCAGCTTAAGGAGGCAAGAGACCCAGTACTTC.

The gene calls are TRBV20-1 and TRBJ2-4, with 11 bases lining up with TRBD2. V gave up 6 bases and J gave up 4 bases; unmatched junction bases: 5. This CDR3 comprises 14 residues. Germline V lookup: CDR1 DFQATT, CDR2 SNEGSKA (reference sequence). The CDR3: CSAITSGGKNIQYF. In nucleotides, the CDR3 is TGCAGTGCCATTACTAGCGGGGGAAAAAACATTCAGTACTTC.

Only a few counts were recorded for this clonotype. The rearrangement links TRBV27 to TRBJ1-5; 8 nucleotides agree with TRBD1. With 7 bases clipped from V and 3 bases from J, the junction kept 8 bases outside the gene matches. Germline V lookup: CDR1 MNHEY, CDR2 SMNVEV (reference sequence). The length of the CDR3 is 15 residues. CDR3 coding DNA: TGTGCCAGCAAAGACAGGGGCTGGCTCAATCAGCCCCAGCATTTT. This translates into CASKDRGWLNQPQHF.

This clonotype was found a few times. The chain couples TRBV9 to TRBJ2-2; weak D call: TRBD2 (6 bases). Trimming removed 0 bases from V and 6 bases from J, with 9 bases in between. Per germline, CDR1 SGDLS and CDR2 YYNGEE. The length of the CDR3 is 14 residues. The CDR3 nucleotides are TGTGCCAGCAGCGTAGCGGGAGTCCCCGGGGAGCTGTTTTTT. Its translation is CASSVAGVPGELFF.

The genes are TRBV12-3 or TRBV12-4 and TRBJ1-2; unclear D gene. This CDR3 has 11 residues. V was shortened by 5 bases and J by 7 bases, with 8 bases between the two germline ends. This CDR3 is CASSRGSGYTF. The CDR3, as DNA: TGTGCCAGCAGTAGAGGGAGTGGCTACACCTTC.

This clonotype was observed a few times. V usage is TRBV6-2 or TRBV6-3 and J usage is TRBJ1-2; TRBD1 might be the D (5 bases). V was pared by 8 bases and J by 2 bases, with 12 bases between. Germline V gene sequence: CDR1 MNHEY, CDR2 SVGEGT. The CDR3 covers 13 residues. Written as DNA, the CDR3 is TGTGCCAGCCTAGGGGAATCGAACTATGGCTACACCTTC. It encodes CASLGESNYGYTF.

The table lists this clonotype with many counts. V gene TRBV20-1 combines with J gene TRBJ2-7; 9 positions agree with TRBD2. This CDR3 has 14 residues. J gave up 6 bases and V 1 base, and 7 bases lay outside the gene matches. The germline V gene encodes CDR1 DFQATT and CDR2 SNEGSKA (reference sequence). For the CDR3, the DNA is TGCAGTGCTAGAGTGGCGGGAGGGCCATCCGAGCAGTACTTC. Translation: CSARVAGGPSEQYF.

The CDR3 DNA is TGTGCCAGCAGCTTGGCGGGTAAGCACTCGTGGGACACTGAAGCTTTCTTT. This sequence encodes CASSLAGKHSWDTEAFF. The chain joins TRBV5-8 to TRBJ1-1; D not resolved. The germline V gene has CDR1 SGHTS and CDR2 YDEGEE. The CDR3 has 17 residues. V lost 0 bases and J 3 bases, leaving 18 bases between the germline ends.

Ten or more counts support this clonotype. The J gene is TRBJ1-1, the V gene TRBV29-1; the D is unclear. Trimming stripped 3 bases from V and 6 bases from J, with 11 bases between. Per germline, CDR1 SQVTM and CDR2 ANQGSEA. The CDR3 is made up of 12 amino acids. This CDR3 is CSVEERNAEAFF. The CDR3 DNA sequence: TGCAGCGTTGAGGAGCGCAACGCTGAAGCTTTCTTT. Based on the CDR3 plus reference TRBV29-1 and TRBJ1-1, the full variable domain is SAVISQKPSRDICQRGTSLTIQCQVDSQVTMMFWYRQQPGQSLTLIATANQGSEATYESGFVIDKFPISRPNLTFSTLTVSNMSPEDSSIYLCSVEERNAEAFFGQGTRLTVV.

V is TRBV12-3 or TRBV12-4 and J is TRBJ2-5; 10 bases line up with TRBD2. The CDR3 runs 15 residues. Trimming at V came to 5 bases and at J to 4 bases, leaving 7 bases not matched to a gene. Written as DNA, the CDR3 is TGTGCCAGCAGTGCCCTTCGACTAGCGGGAGAGACCCAGTACTTC. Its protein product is CASSALRLAGETQYF.

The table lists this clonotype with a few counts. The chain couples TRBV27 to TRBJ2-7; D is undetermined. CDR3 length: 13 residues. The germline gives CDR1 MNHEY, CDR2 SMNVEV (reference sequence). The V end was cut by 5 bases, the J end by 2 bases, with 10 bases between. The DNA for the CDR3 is TGTGCCAGCAGTAGGCAGATCGCCTACGAGCAGTACTTC. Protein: CASSRQIAYEQYF.

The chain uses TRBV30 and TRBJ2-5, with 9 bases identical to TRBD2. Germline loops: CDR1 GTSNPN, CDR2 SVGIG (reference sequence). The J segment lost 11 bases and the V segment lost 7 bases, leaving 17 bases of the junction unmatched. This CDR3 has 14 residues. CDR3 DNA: TGTGCCTCTTCCCGGACTAGCGTAGACAATGAGCAGTACTTC. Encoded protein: CASSRTSVDNEQYF.

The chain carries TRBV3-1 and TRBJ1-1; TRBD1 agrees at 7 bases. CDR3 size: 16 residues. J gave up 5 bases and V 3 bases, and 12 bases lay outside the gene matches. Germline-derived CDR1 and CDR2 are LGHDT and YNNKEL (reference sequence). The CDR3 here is CASSQRGQGDGTEAFF. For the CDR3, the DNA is TGTGCCAGCAGCCAGAGAGGGCAGGGGGACGGAACTGAAGCTTTCTTT.

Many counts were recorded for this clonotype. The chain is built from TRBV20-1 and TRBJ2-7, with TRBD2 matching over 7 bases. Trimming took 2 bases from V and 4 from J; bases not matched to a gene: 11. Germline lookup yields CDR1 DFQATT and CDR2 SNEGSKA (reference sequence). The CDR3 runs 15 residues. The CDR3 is CSARRISREVYEQYF. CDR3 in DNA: TGCAGTGCTAGAAGGATTTCCCGGGAGGTTTACGAGCAGTACTTC.

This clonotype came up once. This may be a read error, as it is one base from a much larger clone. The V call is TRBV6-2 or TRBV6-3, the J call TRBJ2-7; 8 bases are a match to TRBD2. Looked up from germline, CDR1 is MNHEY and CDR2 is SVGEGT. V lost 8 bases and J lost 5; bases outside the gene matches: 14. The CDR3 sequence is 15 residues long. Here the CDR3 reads CASYPQAGEGHEQYF. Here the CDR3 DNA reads TGTGCCAGCTACCCCCAAGCGGGGGAGGGCCACGAGCAGTACTTC.

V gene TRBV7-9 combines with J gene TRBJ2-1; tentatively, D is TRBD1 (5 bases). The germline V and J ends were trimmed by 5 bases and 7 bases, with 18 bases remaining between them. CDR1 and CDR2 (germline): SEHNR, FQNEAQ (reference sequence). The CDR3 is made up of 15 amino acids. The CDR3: CASSLFEWGRNEQFF. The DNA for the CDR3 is TGTGCCAGCAGCCTCTTTGAGTGGGGCCGAAATGAGCAGTTCTTC.

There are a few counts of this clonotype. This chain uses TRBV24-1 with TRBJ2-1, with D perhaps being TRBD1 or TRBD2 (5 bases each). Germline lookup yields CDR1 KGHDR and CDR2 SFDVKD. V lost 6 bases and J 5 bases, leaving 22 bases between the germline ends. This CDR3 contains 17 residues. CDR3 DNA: TGTGCCACCAGTCACAGGCAGAACATCGGGATCCACAATGAGCAGTTCTTC. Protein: CATSHRQNIGIHNEQFF.

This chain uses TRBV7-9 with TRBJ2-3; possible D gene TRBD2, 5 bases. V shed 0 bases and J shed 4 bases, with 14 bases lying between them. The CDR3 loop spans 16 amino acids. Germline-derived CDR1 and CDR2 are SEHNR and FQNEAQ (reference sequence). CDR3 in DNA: TGTGCCAGCAGCTTAGCCCGGACTTTCCCAGCAGATACGCAGTATTTT. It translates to CASSLARTFPADTQYF.

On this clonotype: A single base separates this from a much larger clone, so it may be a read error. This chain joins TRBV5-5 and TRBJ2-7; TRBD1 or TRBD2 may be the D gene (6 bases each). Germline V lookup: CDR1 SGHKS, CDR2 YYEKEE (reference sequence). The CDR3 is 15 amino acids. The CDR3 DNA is TGTGTCAGCAAGCACGGGGGCTCCCTTGGCTACGAGCAGTACTTC. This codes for CVSKHGGSLGYEQYF. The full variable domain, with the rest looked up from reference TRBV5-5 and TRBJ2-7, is DAGVTQSPTHLIKTRGQQVTLRCSPISGHKSVSWYQQVLGQGPQFIFQYYEKEERGRGNFPDRFSARQFPNYSSELNVNALLLGDSALYLCVSKHGGSLGYEQYFGPGTRLTVT.

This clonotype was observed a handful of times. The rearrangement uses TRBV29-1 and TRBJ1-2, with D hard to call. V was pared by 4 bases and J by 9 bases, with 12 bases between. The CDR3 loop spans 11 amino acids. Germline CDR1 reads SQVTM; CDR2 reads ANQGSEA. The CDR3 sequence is CSVGEMNRYTF. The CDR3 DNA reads TGCAGCGTTGGAGAAATGAACCGCTACACCTTC.

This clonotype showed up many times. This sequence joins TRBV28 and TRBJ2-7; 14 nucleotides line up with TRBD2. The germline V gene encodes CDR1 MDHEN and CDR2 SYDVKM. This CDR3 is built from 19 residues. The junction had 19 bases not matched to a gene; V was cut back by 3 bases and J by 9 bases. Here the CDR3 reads CASSFSPGQGTSGSSVQYF. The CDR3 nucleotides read TGTGCCAGCAGTTTTTCCCCCGGACAGGGGACTAGCGGGAGTTCTGTGCAGTACTTC. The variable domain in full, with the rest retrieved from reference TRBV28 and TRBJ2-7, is DVKVTQSSRYLVKRTGEKVFLECVQDMDHENMFWYRQDPGLGLRLIYFSYDVKMKEKGDIPEGYSVSREKKERFSLILESASTNQTSMYLCASSFSPGQGTSGSSVQYFGPGTRLTVT.

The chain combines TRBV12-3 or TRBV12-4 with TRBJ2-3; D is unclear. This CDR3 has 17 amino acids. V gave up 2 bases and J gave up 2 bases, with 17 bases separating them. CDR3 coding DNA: TGTGCCAGCAGTTTAAGGTTCGGCTCCCCAAACACAGATACGCAGTATTTT. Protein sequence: CASSLRFGSPNTDTQYF.

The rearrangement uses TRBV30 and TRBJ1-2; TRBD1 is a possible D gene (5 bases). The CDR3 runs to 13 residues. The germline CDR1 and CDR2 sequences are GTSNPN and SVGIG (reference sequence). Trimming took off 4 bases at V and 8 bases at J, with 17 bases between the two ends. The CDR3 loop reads CAWIETAIRGYTF. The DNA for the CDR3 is TGTGCCTGGATTGAGACAGCCATTAGGGGCTACACCTTC.

The CDR3 DNA is TGCGCCAGCGAAGAATTCTCCCAGGCGAATGAGCAGTTCTTC. The encoded protein is CASEEFSQANEQFF. The chain combines TRBV10-2 with TRBJ2-1; no clear D. The CDR3 runs to 14 residues. Germline-derived CDR1 and CDR2 are WSHSY and SAAADI. With 8 bases removed from V and 7 bases from J, the gap between germline ends came to 18 bases.